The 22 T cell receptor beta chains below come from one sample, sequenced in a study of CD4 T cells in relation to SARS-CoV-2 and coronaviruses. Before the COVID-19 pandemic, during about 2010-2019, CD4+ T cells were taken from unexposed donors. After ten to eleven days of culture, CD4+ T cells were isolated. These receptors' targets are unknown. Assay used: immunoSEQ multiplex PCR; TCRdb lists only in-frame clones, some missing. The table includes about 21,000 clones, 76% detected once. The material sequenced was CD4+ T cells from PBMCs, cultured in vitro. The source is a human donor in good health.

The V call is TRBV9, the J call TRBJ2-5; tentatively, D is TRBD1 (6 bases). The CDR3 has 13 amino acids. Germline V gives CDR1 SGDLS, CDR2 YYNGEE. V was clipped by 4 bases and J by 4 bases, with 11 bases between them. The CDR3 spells CASSPGVRETQYF. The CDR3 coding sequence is TGTGCCAGCAGCCCAGGGGTCCGAGAGACCCAGTACTTC.

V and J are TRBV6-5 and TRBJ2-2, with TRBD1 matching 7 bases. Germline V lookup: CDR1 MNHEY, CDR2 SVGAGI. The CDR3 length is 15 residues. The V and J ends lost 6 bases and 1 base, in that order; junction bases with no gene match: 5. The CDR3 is CASSPRDRNTGELFF. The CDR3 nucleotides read TGTGCCAGCAGCCCCCGGGACAGGAACACCGGGGAGCTGTTTTTT.

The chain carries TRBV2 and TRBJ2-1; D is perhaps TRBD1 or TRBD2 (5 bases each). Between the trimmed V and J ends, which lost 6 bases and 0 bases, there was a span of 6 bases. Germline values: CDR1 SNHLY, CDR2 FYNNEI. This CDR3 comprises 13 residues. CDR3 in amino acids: CASRGDSYNEQFF. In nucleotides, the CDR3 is TGTGCCAGCAGGGGGGACTCCTACAATGAGCAGTTCTTC.

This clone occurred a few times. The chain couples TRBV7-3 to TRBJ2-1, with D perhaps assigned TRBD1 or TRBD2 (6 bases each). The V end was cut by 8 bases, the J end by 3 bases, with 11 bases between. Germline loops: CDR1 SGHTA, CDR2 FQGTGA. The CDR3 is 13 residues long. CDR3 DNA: TGTGCCAGCGCGGCGGGACACTACAATGAGCAGTTCTTC. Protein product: CASAAGHYNEQFF.

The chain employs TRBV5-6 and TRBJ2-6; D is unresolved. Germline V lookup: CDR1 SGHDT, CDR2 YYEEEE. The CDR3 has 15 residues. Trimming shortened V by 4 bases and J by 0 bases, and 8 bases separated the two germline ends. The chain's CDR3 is CASSQERSGANVLTF. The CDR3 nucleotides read TGTGCCAGCAGCCAGGAGCGCTCTGGGGCCAACGTCCTGACTTTC.

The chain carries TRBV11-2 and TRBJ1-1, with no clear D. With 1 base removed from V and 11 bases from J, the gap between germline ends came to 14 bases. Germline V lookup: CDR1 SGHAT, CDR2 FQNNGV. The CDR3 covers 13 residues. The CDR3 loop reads CASSLGVTAGAFF. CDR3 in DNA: TGTGCCAGCAGCTTAGGGGTGACCGCGGGGGCTTTCTTT.

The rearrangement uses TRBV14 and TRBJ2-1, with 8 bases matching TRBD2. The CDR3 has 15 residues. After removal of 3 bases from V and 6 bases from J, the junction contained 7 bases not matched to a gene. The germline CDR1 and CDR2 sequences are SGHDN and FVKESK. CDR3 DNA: TGTGCCAGCAGCCATCTGAGCGGGAGCCCCAATGAGCAGTTCTTC. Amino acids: CASSHLSGSPNEQFF.

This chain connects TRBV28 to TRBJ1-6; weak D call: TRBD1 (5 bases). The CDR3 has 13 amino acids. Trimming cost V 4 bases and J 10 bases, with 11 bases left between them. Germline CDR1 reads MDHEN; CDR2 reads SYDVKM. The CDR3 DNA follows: TGTGCCAGCAGTTCGCCACAGGTATCACCCCTCCACTTT. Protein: CASSSPQVSPLHF.

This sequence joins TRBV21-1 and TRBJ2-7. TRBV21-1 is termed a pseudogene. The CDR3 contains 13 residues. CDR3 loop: CASSKEVCPEQYF. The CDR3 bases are TGTGCCAGCAGCAAAGAGGTCTGCCCCGAGCAGTACTTC.

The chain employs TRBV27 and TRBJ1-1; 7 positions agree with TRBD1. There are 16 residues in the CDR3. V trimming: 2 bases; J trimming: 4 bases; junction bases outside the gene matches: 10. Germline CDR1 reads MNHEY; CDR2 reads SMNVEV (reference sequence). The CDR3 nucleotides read TGTGCCAGCAGTTTACACCGACAGGGATGGGGCACTGAAGCTTTCTTT. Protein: CASSLHRQGWGTEAFF.

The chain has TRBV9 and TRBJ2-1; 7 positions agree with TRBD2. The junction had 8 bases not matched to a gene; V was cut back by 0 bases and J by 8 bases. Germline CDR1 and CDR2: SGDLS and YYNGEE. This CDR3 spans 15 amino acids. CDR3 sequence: CASSVVGGRADEQFF. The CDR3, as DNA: TGTGCCAGCAGCGTAGTCGGAGGGAGGGCCGATGAGCAGTTCTTC.

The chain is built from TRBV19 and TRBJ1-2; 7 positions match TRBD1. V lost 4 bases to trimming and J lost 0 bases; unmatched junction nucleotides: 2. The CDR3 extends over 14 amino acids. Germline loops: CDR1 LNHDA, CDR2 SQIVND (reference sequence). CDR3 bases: TGTGCCAGTAGTAGGGACAGCGCTAACTATGGCTACACCTTC. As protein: CASSRDSANYGYTF.

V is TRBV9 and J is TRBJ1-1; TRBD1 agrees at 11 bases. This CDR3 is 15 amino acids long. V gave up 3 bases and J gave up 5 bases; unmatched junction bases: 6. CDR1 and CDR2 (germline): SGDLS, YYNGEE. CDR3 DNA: TGTGCCAGCAGCGGGCAGGGACAGGGGGGGACTGAAGCTTTCTTT. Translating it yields CASSGQGQGGTEAFF.

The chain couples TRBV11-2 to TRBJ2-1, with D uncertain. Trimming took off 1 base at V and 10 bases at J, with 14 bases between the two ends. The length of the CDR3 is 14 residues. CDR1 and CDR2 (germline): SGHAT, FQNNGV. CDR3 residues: CASSLVSERGEQFF. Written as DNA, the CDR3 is TGTGCCAGCAGCTTAGTGTCTGAGCGAGGAGAGCAGTTCTTC.

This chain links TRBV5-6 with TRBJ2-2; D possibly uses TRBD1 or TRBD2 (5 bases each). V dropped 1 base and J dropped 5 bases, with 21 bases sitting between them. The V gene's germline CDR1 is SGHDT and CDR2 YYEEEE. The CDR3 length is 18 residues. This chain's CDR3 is CASSLWWGPGPVTGELFF. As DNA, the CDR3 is TGTGCCAGCAGCTTGTGGTGGGGACCGGGGCCGGTTACCGGGGAGCTGTTTTTT.

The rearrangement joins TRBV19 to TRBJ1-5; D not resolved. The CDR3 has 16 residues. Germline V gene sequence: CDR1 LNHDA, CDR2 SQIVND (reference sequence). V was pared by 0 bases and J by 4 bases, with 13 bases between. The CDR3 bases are TGTGCCAGTAGTATAGAAGGCGCGTGGTCGAATCAGCCCCAGCATTTT. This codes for CASSIEGAWSNQPQHF.

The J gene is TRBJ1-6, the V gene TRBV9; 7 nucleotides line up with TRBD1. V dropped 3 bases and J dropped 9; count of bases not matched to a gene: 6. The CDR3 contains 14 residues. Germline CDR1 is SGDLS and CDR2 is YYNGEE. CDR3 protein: CASSERQGSSPLHF. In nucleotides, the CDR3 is TGTGCCAGCAGCGAGAGACAGGGAAGTTCACCCCTCCACTTT.

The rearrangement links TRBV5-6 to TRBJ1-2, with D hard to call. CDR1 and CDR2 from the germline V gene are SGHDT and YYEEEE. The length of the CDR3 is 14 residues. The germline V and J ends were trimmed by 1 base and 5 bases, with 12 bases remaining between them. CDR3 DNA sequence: TGTGCCAGCAGCTTGCTAGTAACACCGTATGGCTACACCTTC. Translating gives CASSLLVTPYGYTF.

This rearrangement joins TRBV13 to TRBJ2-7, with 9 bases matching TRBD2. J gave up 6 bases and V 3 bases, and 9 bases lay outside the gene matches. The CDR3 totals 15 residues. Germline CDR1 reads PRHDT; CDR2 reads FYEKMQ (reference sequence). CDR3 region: CASSFSGLALFEQYF. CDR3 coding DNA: TGTGCCAGCAGCTTTTCGGGACTAGCTCTATTCGAGCAGTACTTC.

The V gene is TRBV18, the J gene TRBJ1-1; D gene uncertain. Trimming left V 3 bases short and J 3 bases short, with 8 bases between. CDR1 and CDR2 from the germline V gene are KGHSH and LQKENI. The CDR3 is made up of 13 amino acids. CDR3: CASSPSVDTEAFF. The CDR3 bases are TGTGCCAGCTCACCCTCGGTGGACACTGAAGCTTTCTTT.

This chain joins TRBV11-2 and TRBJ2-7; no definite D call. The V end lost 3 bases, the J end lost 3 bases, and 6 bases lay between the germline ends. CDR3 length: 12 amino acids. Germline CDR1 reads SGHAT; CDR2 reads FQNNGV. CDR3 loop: CASSFHSYEQYF. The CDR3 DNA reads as TGTGCCAGCAGCTTTCATAGCTACGAGCAGTACTTC.

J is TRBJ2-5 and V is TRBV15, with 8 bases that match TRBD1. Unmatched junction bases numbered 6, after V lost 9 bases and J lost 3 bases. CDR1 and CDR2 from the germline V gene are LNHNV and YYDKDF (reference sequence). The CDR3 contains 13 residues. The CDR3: CATSRDRKETQYF. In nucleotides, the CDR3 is TGTGCCACTTCGAGGGACAGGAAAGAGACCCAGTACTTC.